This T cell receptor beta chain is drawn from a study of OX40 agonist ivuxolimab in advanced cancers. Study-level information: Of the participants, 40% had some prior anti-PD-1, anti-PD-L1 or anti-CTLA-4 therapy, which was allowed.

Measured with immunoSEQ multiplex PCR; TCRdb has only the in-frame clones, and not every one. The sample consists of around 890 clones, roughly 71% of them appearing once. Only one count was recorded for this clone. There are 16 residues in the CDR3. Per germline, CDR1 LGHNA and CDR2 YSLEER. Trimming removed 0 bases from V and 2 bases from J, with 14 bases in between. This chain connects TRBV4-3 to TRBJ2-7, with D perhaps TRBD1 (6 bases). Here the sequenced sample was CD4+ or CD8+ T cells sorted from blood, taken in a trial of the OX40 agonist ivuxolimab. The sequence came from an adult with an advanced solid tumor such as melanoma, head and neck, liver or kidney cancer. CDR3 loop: CASSQDRRQGTYEQYF. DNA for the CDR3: TGCGCCAGCAGCCAAGATCGTCGGCAGGGGACCTACGAGCAGTACTTC.